The 25 T cell receptor beta chains reported below all come from one sample, sequenced in a study of T cell responses to AZD1222 COVID-19 vaccine. Profiled with immunoSEQ multiplex PCR; TCRdb holds only in-frame clones, not every one. The data contain 95,000 or so clones, more than 70% of them seen just once; the ten biggest clones take up roughly 2.8%. Sequencing was performed on peripheral blood, taken on day 0 of AZD1222 vaccination. The receptors derive from an adult in good health.

This chain uses TRBV7-9 with TRBJ1-2, with D perhaps TRBD1 (6 bases). CDR1 SEHNR and CDR2 FQNEAQ come from the germline V gene (reference sequence). V was cut by 7 bases and J by 6 bases, with 15 bases left in between. The CDR3 spans 13 residues. Written as DNA, the CDR3 is TGTGCCAGCACCTCAAGGGACATTGATGGCTACACCTTC. Its protein product is CASTSRDIDGYTF.

Only one count was recorded for this clone. The V call is TRBV10-3, the J call TRBJ1-2, with TRBD1 matching over 9 bases. Germline lookup yields CDR1 ENHRY and CDR2 SYGVKD. This CDR3 contains 16 residues. After removal of 6 bases from V and 4 bases from J, the junction contained 12 bases not matched to a gene. CDR3 loop: CAIRGDRDRAPYGYTF. CDR3 nucleotides: TGTGCCATCAGGGGGGACCGGGACAGGGCACCCTATGGCTACACCTTC.

V is TRBV5-1 and J is TRBJ1-1, with TRBD1 identical over 7 bases. The V and J ends lost 4 bases and 0 bases, in that order; junction bases with no gene match: 6. The germline V gene encodes CDR1 SGHRS and CDR2 YFSETQ. The CDR3 extends over 15 amino acids. The DNA for the CDR3 is TGCGCCAGCAGCCCCTGGACAGGACTGAACACTGAAGCTTTCTTT. It codes for CASSPWTGLNTEAFF.

The chain combines TRBV15 with TRBJ2-2; weak D call: TRBD1 (8 bases). The germline V gene encodes CDR1 LNHNV and CDR2 YYDKDF (reference sequence). The CDR3 has 16 residues. The germline V and J ends were trimmed by 3 bases and 4 bases, with 15 bases remaining between them. CDR3 residues: CATSRGGTGVTGELFF. The CDR3 DNA is TGTGCCACCAGCAGGGGGGGGACAGGTGTCACCGGGGAGCTGTTTTTT.

The table lists this clone with a count of one. This chain links TRBV7-9 with TRBJ1-2; 9 nucleotides line up with TRBD1. The germline CDR1 and CDR2 sequences are SEHNR and FQNEAQ (reference sequence). J was trimmed by 8 bases and V by 5 bases; bases with no gene match: 15. CDR3 length: 16 residues. The CDR3 sequence: CASSPGGQGREGGYTF. The CDR3 DNA follows: TGTGCCAGCAGCCCAGGGGGACAGGGACGCGAAGGGGGCTACACCTTC.

This clone was seen more than once but under ten times. J is TRBJ1-2 and V is TRBV27; TRBD1 agrees at 9 bases. The V and J ends lost 6 bases and 8 bases, in that order; junction bases with no gene match: 7. This CDR3 is 13 amino acids long. CDR1 and CDR2 (germline): MNHEY, SMNVEV (reference sequence). CDR3 coding DNA: TGTGCCAGCAGACAGACAGGGGGTGTAGGCTACACCTTC. Translating gives CASRQTGGVGYTF.

This chain uses TRBV28 with TRBJ1-2; 7 bases line up with TRBD1. This CDR3 region has 15 residues. Germline trimming cut 6 bases from V and 1 base from J; bases unmatched to any gene: 8. Germline V gene data show CDR1 as MDHEN and CDR2 as SYDVKM. In DNA, the CDR3 is TGTGCCAGCAGACCCGAGAGGGGGCTTAACTATGGCTACACCTTC. Amino acid sequence: CASRPERGLNYGYTF.

The rearrangement joins TRBV3-1 (or the pseudogene TRBV3-2) to TRBJ1-5, with a tentative D call TRBD1 (5 bases). Trimming stripped 1 base from V and 5 bases from J, with 15 bases between. The CDR3 runs to 16 residues. The germline V gene has CDR1 LGHDT and CDR2 YNNKEL (reference sequence). CDR3 residues: CASSQVVGGWHQPQHF. In DNA, the CDR3 is TGTGCCAGCAGCCAAGTCGTCGGGGGTTGGCATCAGCCCCAGCATTTT.

Here the CDR3 reads CASSFRGRSLNTEAFF. CDR3 nucleotides: TGTGCCAGCAGTTTCCGAGGACGGTCGTTGAACACTGAAGCTTTCTTT. J is TRBJ1-1 and V is TRBV27; no firm D call. The CDR3 spans 16 residues. V dropped 3 bases and J dropped 0 bases, with 14 bases sitting between them. Germline V gene sequence: CDR1 MNHEY, CDR2 SMNVEV (reference sequence).

The V gene is TRBV14, the J gene TRBJ2-2; D remains unclear. Deletions cut 3 bases from V and 5 bases from J, with 7 bases between. CDR3 length: 13 amino acids. CDR1 and CDR2 (germline): SGHDN, FVKESK. Here the CDR3 DNA reads TGTGCCAGCAGCCATGGCGTGACCGGGGAGCTGTTTTTT. Translation: CASSHGVTGELFF.

The chain uses TRBV1 and TRBJ1-5; TRBD1, the table's D call, lacks a check against the DNA. TRBV1 is a pseudogene. This CDR3 contains 16 residues. The CDR3 nucleotides read TGCACCAGCAGCCAAGATCCGCAGGGCCACAATCAGCCCCAGCATTTT. This translates into CTSSQDPQGHNQPQHF.

This rearrangement joins TRBV28 to TRBJ1-2; D not certain. V dropped 1 base and J dropped 1 base, with 7 bases sitting between them. This CDR3 spans 14 amino acids. Germline V CDR1 and CDR2: MDHEN, SYDVKM. CDR3 sequence reads: CASSLYGGNYGYTF. As DNA, the CDR3 is TGTGCCAGCAGTTTATACGGCGGTAACTATGGCTACACCTTC.

The V gene is TRBV28, the J gene TRBJ2-7; D may be TRBD1 (5 bases). This CDR3 spans 15 amino acids. Germline V gene sequence: CDR1 MDHEN, CDR2 SYDVKM. Trimming removed 6 bases from V and 6 bases from J, with 21 bases in between. The CDR3 nucleotides are TGTGCCAGCAGAGCGACACATGGGGCGGCCAGCGAGCAGTACTTC. This codes for CASRATHGAASEQYF.

The chain recombines TRBV7-9 with TRBJ2-7, with a weak D call TRBD1 (5 bases). The CDR3 has 15 amino acids. Germline V CDR1 and CDR2: SEHNR, FQNEAQ (reference sequence). V was clipped by 2 bases and J by 2 bases, with 13 bases between them. The CDR3 coding sequence is TGTGCCAGCAGCTTAAGACAGACAAGAACCTACGAGCAGTACTTC. It is translated as CASSLRQTRTYEQYF.

This chain uses TRBV7-6 with TRBJ2-7; TRBD2 agrees at 7 bases. Unmatched junction bases numbered 5, after V lost 3 bases and J lost 6 bases. Looked up from germline, CDR1 is SGHVS and CDR2 is FNYEAQ. The CDR3 totals 13 residues. The chain's CDR3 is CASSFNQRGEQYF. The CDR3 DNA reads TGTGCCAGCAGCTTTAATCAGCGGGGCGAGCAGTACTTC. Complete variable domain (other parts from reference TRBV7-6 and TRBJ2-7): GAGVSQSPRYKVTKRGQDVALRCDPISGHVSLYWYRQALGQGPEFLTYFNYEAQQDKSGLPNDRFSAERPEGSISTLTIQRTEQRDSAMYRCASSFNQRGEQYFGPGTRLTVT.

The rearrangement joins TRBV10-3 to TRBJ1-2; D uncertain. The ends were cut back, 8 bases at V and 6 bases at J, with 10 bases in the middle. The CDR3 runs to 11 residues. Germline V gene sequence: CDR1 ENHRY, CDR2 SYGVKD. In DNA, the CDR3 is TGTGCCATCGATACAGTTGATGGCTACACCTTC. The encoded protein is CAIDTVDGYTF.

The chain couples TRBV11-2 to TRBJ1-1; possibly TRBD1 for D (6 bases). CDR1 and CDR2 from the germline V gene are SGHAT and FQNNGV. The CDR3 sequence is 15 residues long. V was cut by 5 bases and J by 0 bases, with 13 bases left in between. DNA of the CDR3: TGTGCCAGCAGCCTGGACAGTCGCATGAACACTGAAGCTTTCTTT. It is translated as CASSLDSRMNTEAFF.

The rearrangement uses TRBV6-5 and TRBJ1-4; no clear D. From germline, CDR1 is MNHEY and CDR2 SVGAGI. This CDR3 has 14 amino acids. The germline V and J ends were trimmed by 0 bases and 5 bases, with 7 bases remaining between them. CDR3 DNA sequence: TGTGCCAGCAGTTACTCGAATGGGAATGAAAAACTGTTTTTT. This encodes CASSYSNGNEKLFF.

CDR3 amino acids: CASRRTGLKTEAFF. The DNA of the CDR3 is TGTGCCAGTAGGAGAACAGGGTTAAAGACTGAAGCTTTCTTT. The genes are TRBV19 and TRBJ1-1, with D possibly matching TRBD1 (6 bases). V lost 6 bases to trimming and J lost 5 bases, with 16 bases between them. Germline lookup yields CDR1 LNHDA and CDR2 SQIVND (reference sequence). The CDR3 loop spans 14 amino acids.

In this sample, this clone turned up once. The chain employs TRBV15 and TRBJ1-5, with D hard to call. The CDR3 sequence is 14 residues long. Germline V gene sequence: CDR1 LNHNV, CDR2 YYDKDF (reference sequence). Between the trimmed V and J ends, which lost 0 bases and 3 bases, there was a span of 6 bases. DNA of the CDR3: TGTGCCACCAGCAGAGATCGGAACAATCAGCCCCAGCATTTT. Amino acids: CATSRDRNNQPQHF.

V gene TRBV4-1 combines with J gene TRBJ1-1, with D hard to call. The V gene's germline CDR1 is MGHRA and CDR2 YSYEKL. V was pared by 0 bases and J by 4 bases, with 9 bases between. The CDR3 sequence is 14 residues long. DNA of the CDR3: TGCGCCAGCAGCCAAGAGACCCCGACCACTGAAGCTTTCTTT. This sequence encodes CASSQETPTTEAFF.

The chain combines TRBV4-3 with TRBJ1-1; weak D call: TRBD1 (5 bases). Germline assignment: CDR1 LGHNA and CDR2 YSLEER. V was clipped by 4 bases and J by 3 bases, with 15 bases between them. The CDR3 has 15 amino acids. CDR3 bases: TGCGCCAGCAGCCCGGATGTTGGGGGAGACACTGAAGCTTTCTTT. This sequence encodes CASSPDVGGDTEAFF.

This clone was observed a single time. The CDR3 sequence: CASSQPSGEPYYTDTQYF. The DNA of the CDR3 is TGTGCCAGCAGCCAACCAAGCGGGGAACCGTACTACACAGATACGCAGTATTTT. V usage is TRBV7-6 and J usage is TRBJ2-3, with 7 bases matching TRBD2. Germline CDR1 SGHVS, CDR2 FNYEAQ. V lost 5 bases, J lost 2 bases, and 16 bases stayed unmatched. The CDR3 loop spans 18 amino acids.

V usage is TRBV2 and J usage is TRBJ1-2; no reliable D call. In germline, CDR1 is SNHLY, CDR2 FYNNEI. This CDR3 contains 13 residues. Trimming removed 6 bases from V and 4 bases from J, with 12 bases in between. The CDR3 sequence is CASRADGPYGYTF. CDR3 sequence (DNA): TGTGCCAGCAGGGCGGACGGACCCTATGGCTACACCTTC. Variable domain in full (rest from reference TRBV2 and TRBJ1-2): EPEVTQTPSHQVTQMGQEVILRCVPISNHLYFYWYRQILGQKVEFLVSFYNNEISEKSEIFDDQFSVERPDGSNFTLKIRSTKLEDSAMYFCASRADGPYGYTFGSGTRLTVV.

The chain employs TRBV4-2 and TRBJ2-1; TRBD2 aligns across 8 bases. The CDR3 has 13 amino acids. Trimming removed 0 bases from V and 12 bases from J; junction bases left unmatched: 4. CDR1 is LGHNA, CDR2 YNFKEQ, per germline. CDR3 nucleotide sequence: TGTGCCAGCAGCCAAGATAAAGCGGGGGTGCAGTTCTTC. Translation: CASSQDKAGVQFF.